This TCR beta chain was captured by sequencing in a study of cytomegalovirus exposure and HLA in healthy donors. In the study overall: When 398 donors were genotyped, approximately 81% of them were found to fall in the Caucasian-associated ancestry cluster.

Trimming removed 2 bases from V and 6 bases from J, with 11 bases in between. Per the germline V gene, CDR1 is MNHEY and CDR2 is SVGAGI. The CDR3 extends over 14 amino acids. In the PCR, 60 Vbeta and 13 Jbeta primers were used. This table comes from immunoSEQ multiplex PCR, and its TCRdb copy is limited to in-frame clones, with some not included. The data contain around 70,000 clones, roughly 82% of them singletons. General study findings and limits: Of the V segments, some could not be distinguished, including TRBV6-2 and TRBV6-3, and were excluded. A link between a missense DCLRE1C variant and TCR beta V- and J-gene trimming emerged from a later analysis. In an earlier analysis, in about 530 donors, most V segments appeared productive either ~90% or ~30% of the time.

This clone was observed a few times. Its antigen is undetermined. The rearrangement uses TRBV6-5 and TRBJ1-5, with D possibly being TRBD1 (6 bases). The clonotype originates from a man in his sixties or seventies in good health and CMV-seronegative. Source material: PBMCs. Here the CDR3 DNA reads TGTGCCAGCAGTTACGGCAGGGGTGTTCAGCCCCAGCATTTT. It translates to CASSYGRGVQPQHF.